A single sample gave rise to the 23 T cell receptor beta chains below, sequenced in a study of T cells in narcolepsy. Generated by immunoSEQ multiplex PCR, the TCRdb table keeps only in-frame clones and is missing some. The sample consists of about 30,000 clones, roughly four fifths of them appearing once. The sample consisted of CD45RA- memory CD4+ T cells from PBMCs. Receptor source: a human donor with narcolepsy.

The chain uses TRBV5-1 and TRBJ2-5; 9 bases are shared with TRBD2. The CDR3 loop spans 16 amino acids. Germline CDR1 and CDR2: SGHRS and YFSETQ. Trimming took 0 bases from V and 2 from J; bases not matched to a gene: 5. CDR3 sequence reads: CASSLGQRGVQETQYF. CDR3 DNA sequence: TGCGCCAGCAGCTTGGGGCAGCGGGGGGTACAAGAGACCCAGTACTTC.

The chain has TRBV29-1 and TRBJ2-7, with 10 bases that match TRBD2. Trimming removed 4 bases from V and 6 bases from J; junction bases left unmatched: 9. CDR3 length equals 14 residues. Germline V gene lookup returns CDR1 SQVTM and CDR2 ANQGSEA. The CDR3 loop is CSVGAGGPFGEQYF. The CDR3 bases are TGCAGCGTTGGAGCGGGAGGGCCCTTCGGCGAGCAGTACTTC.

This clone was detected once. The J gene is TRBJ2-5, the V gene TRBV28; 12 nucleotides align to TRBD2. CDR1 and CDR2 (germline): MDHEN, SYDVKM. Unmatched junction bases numbered 6, after V lost 3 bases and J lost 1 base. This CDR3 contains 17 residues. CDR3 coding DNA: TGTGCCAGCAGTTTTCAACGACTAGCGGGAGTCCAAGAGACCCAGTACTTC. This gives the protein CASSFQRLAGVQETQYF.

CDR3 sequence: CASSPRVAGANVLTF. In DNA form, the CDR3 reads TGTGCCAGCTCACCTCGGGTGGCCGGGGCCAACGTCCTGACTTTC. The rearrangement links TRBV18 to TRBJ2-6; no definite D call. This CDR3 comprises 15 residues. V lost 3 bases and J lost 4, with 10 bases in between. CDR1 and CDR2 from the germline V gene are KGHSH and LQKENI.

This chain joins TRBV7-9 and TRBJ1-1; unclear D gene. This CDR3 has 14 residues. Trimming took off 2 bases at V and 3 bases at J, with 10 bases between the two ends. Germline V lookup: CDR1 SEHNR, CDR2 FQNEAQ (reference sequence). CDR3 sequence: CASSLLGRDTEAFF. In DNA form, the CDR3 reads TGTGCCAGCAGCTTACTAGGGCGAGACACTGAAGCTTTCTTT.

The chain joins TRBV6-1 to TRBJ2-4, with D tentatively TRBD1 (5 bases). V was cut by 6 bases and J by 8 bases, with 20 bases left in between. CDR1 is MNHNS, CDR2 SASEGT, per germline. CDR3 size: 15 residues. CDR3 in amino acids: CASSFGQPPGDIQYF. The CDR3 DNA sequence: TGTGCCAGCAGCTTTGGACAACCCCCTGGGGACATTCAGTACTTC.

The rearrangement joins TRBV5-1 to TRBJ1-2; weak D call: TRBD1 (5 bases). This CDR3 is built from 15 residues. Germline CDR1 and CDR2: SGHRS and YFSETQ. With 0 bases removed from V and 10 bases from J, the gap between germline ends came to 19 bases. In DNA form, the CDR3 reads TGCGCCAGCAGCTTGGAACCTGGGACCAGCCCAATCTACACCTTC. Encoded protein: CASSLEPGTSPIYTF. The entire variable domain, with the rest obtained from reference TRBV5-1 and TRBJ1-2, is as follows: KAGVTQTPRYLIKTRGQQVTLSCSPISGHRSVSWYQQTPGQGLQFLFEYFSETQRNKGNFPGRFSGRQFSNSRSEMNVSTLELGDSALYLCASSLEPGTSPIYTFGSGTRLTVV.

This chain connects TRBV5-4 to TRBJ2-2, with a weak D call TRBD2 (6 bases). From germline, CDR1 is SGHNT and CDR2 YYREEE (reference sequence). This CDR3 is 15 amino acids long. V was cut by 0 bases and J by 1 base, with 7 bases left in between. CDR3 loop: CASSLAGGNTGELFF. The CDR3 region has the DNA TGTGCCAGCAGCTTGGCCGGGGGGAACACCGGGGAGCTGTTTTTT.

The chain is built from TRBV5-4 and TRBJ1-2; weak D call: TRBD1 (6 bases). This CDR3 has 16 amino acids. Trimming took 1 base from V and 0 from J, leaving 13 bases between them. CDR1 SGHNT and CDR2 YYREEE come from the germline V gene (reference sequence). For the CDR3, the DNA is TGTGCCAGCAGCTTGAAACAGGGCGGCGCTAACTATGGCTACACCTTC. Amino acid sequence: CASSLKQGGANYGYTF.

A remark on this clone: Other DNA sequences in this sample translate to the same CDR3. The chain couples TRBV6-5 to TRBJ1-1; D is unresolved. Trimming shortened V by 4 bases and J by 0 bases, and 12 bases separated the two germline ends. The germline V gene encodes CDR1 MNHEY and CDR2 SVGAGI. CDR3 size: 15 residues. This CDR3 is CASSSFPALNTEAFF. The CDR3 nucleotides read TGTGCCAGCAGTTCTTTTCCAGCTCTGAACACTGAAGCTTTCTTT.

The DNA of the CDR3 is TGTGCCAGCAGAGAATTAGCGGGGGGAGACCAAGAGACCCAGTACTTC. Residues: CASRELAGGDQETQYF. The chain carries TRBV2 and TRBJ2-5; TRBD2 matches 10 bases. V gave up 6 bases and J gave up 0 bases; unmatched junction bases: 7. The CDR3 is made up of 16 amino acids. The germline V gene has CDR1 SNHLY and CDR2 FYNNEI.

This chain links TRBV11-2 with TRBJ2-1, with D possibly TRBD2 on 6 matching bases. The germline CDR1 and CDR2 sequences are SGHAT and FQNNGV. There are 14 residues in the CDR3. With 1 base removed from V and 6 bases from J, the gap between germline ends came to 10 bases. CDR3 region: CASSLVAGINEQFF. CDR3 sequence (DNA): TGTGCCAGCAGCTTAGTCGCGGGAATCAATGAGCAGTTCTTC.

This clone was seen just once. J is TRBJ2-7 and V is TRBV6-6; 7 bases line up with TRBD1. The length of the CDR3 is 15 residues. Germline V gene data show CDR1 as MNHNY and CDR2 as SVGAGI (reference sequence). V gave up 6 bases and J gave up 5 bases; unmatched junction bases: 13. The chain's CDR3 is CASRSGQRLGDEQYF. In nucleotides, the CDR3 is TGTGCCAGCAGATCGGGACAGCGACTTGGGGACGAGCAGTACTTC.

The chain carries TRBV28 and TRBJ2-7; D ambiguous. Trimming removed 4 bases at V and 3 bases at J, with 7 bases between. The CDR3 runs 12 residues. Per the germline V gene, CDR1 is MDHEN and CDR2 is SYDVKM. The chain's CDR3 is CASSSRVYEQYF. The CDR3 DNA sequence: TGTGCCAGCAGTTCCCGGGTCTACGAGCAGTACTTC. The full variable domain, rest sourced from reference TRBV28 and TRBJ2-7, is DVKVTQSSRYLVKRTGEKVFLECVQDMDHENMFWYRQDPGLGLRLIYFSYDVKMKEKGDIPEGYSVSREKKERFSLILESASTNQTSMYLCASSSRVYEQYFGPGTRLTVT.

The chain combines TRBV5-4 with TRBJ2-7; maybe TRBD1 (5 bases). Per germline, CDR1 SGHNT and CDR2 YYREEE (reference sequence). V dropped 0 bases and J dropped 5 bases, with 12 bases sitting between them. This CDR3 is built from 14 residues. CDR3 nucleotides: TGTGCCAGCAGCTTGGTGGGCAGGGCGGACGAGCAGTACTTC. Translated, it gives CASSLVGRADEQYF. Filled out from reference TRBV5-4 and TRBJ2-7, the complete variable domain reads ETGVTQSPTHLIKTRGQQVTLRCSSQSGHNTVSWYQQALGQGPQFIFQYYREEENGRGNFPPRFSGLQFPNYSSELNVNALELDDSALYLCASSLVGRADEQYFGPGTRLTVT.

The chain links TRBV21-1 to TRBJ2-7; TRBD1, the table's D call, was not compared with the DNA. TRBV21-1 is described as a pseudogene. The CDR3 loop spans 18 amino acids. The CDR3 region is CASSKVQAPPGQPYEQYF. The CDR3 DNA reads TGTGCCAGCAGCAAAGTCCAGGCCCCCCCGGGACAGCCCTACGAGCAGTACTTC.

V gene TRBV7-9 combines with J gene TRBJ1-4; 10 bases are a match to TRBD1. J was trimmed by 4 bases and V by 6 bases; bases with no gene match: 11. Germline V gene lookup returns CDR1 SEHNR and CDR2 FQNEAQ (reference sequence). This CDR3 is built from 17 residues. CDR3 sequence: CASSLLGRDRGNEKLFF. CDR3 in DNA: TGTGCCAGCAGTCTACTCGGCCGGGACAGGGGTAATGAAAAACTGTTTTTT.

The chain has TRBV6-1 and TRBJ1-3; weak D call: TRBD1 (5 bases). V was clipped by 3 bases and J by 10 bases, with 13 bases between them. Germline lookup yields CDR1 MNHNS and CDR2 SASEGT. CDR3 length: 13 amino acids. The CDR3 DNA is TGTGCCAGCAGTGACGGGCTCCGGGGGACCATATATTTT. This codes for CASSDGLRGTIYF.

This chain uses TRBV18 with TRBJ1-1; D unclear. V gave up 0 bases and J gave up 6 bases, with 17 bases separating them. CDR1 KGHSH and CDR2 LQKENI come from the germline V gene. This CDR3 region has 16 residues. The CDR3 sequence: CASSPPRPLFTSEAFF. The CDR3 DNA reads as TGTGCCAGCTCACCACCGAGACCCCTTTTTACTTCTGAAGCTTTCTTT.

This clone came up once. This chain uses TRBV6-1 with TRBJ2-2; D gene uncertain. There are 14 residues in the CDR3. Germline CDR1 is MNHNS and CDR2 is SASEGT. V was trimmed by 2 bases and J by 8 bases, leaving 12 bases between them. In DNA, the CDR3 is TGTGCCAGCAGTGAACAACCGATCGGGGGGGAGCTGTTTTTT. It is translated as CASSEQPIGGELFF.

This sequence joins TRBV5-1 and TRBJ1-1; TRBD1 is a possible D gene (6 bases). CDR1 SGHRS and CDR2 YFSETQ come from the germline V gene. The CDR3 is made up of 13 amino acids. The V gene lost 0 bases and the J gene lost 7 bases, with 10 bases spanning the gap. The CDR3 DNA follows: TGCGCCAGCAGCTTGGACAGGGCCATTGAAGCTTTCTTT. Its translation is CASSLDRAIEAFF.

The rearrangement links TRBV2 to TRBJ2-7; 10 nucleotides match TRBD2. CDR1 SNHLY and CDR2 FYNNEI come from the germline V gene. There are 14 residues in the CDR3. The V segment lost 8 bases and the J segment 4 bases; nucleotides outside the gene matches: 8. Here the CDR3 reads CASRTGTSVYEQYF. The CDR3 DNA reads TGTGCCAGCCGAACCGGGACTAGCGTTTACGAGCAGTACTTC.

This clone was detected only a few times. This chain uses TRBV2 with TRBJ1-1, with D possibly matching TRBD1 (6 bases). Germline V gene lookup returns CDR1 SNHLY and CDR2 FYNNEI. The V gene lost 5 bases and the J gene lost 1 base, with 14 bases spanning the gap. This CDR3 is built from 15 residues. In DNA form, the CDR3 reads TGTGCCAGCAGTTCACACGGGACAACGAACACTGAAGCTTTCTTT. Its protein is CASSSHGTTNTEAFF.